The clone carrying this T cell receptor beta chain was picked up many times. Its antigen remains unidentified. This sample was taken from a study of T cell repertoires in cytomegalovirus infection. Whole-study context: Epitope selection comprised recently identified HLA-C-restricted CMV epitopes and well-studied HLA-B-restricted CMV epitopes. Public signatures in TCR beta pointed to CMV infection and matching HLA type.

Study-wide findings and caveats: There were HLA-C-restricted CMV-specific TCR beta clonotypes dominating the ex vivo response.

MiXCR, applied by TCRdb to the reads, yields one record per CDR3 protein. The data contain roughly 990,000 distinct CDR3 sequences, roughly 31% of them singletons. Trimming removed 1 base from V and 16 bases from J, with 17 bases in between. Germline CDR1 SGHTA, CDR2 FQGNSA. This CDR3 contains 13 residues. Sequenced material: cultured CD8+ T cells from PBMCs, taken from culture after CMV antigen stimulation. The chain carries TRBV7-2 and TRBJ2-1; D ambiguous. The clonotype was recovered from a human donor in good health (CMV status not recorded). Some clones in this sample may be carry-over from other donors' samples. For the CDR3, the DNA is TGTGCCAGCAGCTTAGGGGTAGTAGGCTTATTATTCTTC. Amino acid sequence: CASSLGVVGLLFF.